These T cell receptor beta chains were read from a single sample in a study of somatic mutations in cytotoxic T cells in rheumatoid arthritis. TCRdb's table, derived via immunoSEQ multiplex PCR, lists solely in-frame clones and lacks some. The sample holds several thousand clones, around 80% seen once. Sequencing used CD8+ T cells sorted from blood. These receptors were obtained from an adult with rheumatoid arthritis. The CDR3 runs from the conserved cysteine through the conserved F or W. The D gene is left open where the match is weak. Clone size appears in some rows only: once, few, many, or a class for an expanded clone.

len	v_gene	j_gene	abundance	d_gene	CDR3aa	CDR3nt
13	TRBV5-1	TRBJ1-4	NA	TRBD1	CASRGQGNEKLFF	TGCGCCAGCAGGGGACAGGGGAATGAAAAACTGTTTTTT
14	TRBV4-1	TRBJ1-2	NA	NA	CASSATGQDYGYTF	TGCGCCAGCAGTGCTACAGGTCAGGACTATGGCTACACCTTC
15	TRBV7-9	TRBJ2-1	NA	TRBD2	CASSTSGTGGDEQFF	TGTGCCAGCAGCACTAGCGGGACCGGAGGGGATGAGCAGTTCTTC
14	TRBV4-2	TRBJ1-1	NA	TRBD1	CASSQVGTGTEAFF	TGTGCCAGCAGCCAGGTAGGGACAGGCACTGAAGCTTTCTTT
16	TRBV4-1	TRBJ2-4	NA	TRBD2	CASSHGDGGAKNIQYF	TGCGCCAGCAGCCACGGGGACGGGGGGGCAAAAAACATTCAGTACTTC
15	TRBV14	TRBJ2-5	NA	NA	CATTKGSGGAETQYF	TGTGCCACCACGAAGGGTAGCGGTGGGGCGGAGACCCAGTACTTC
15	TRBV2	TRBJ2-2	NA	NA	CASSEGPGSTGELFF	TGTGCCAGCAGTGAAGGTCCAGGTTCCACCGGGGAGCTGTTTTTT
13	TRBV7-3	TRBJ2-1	NA	NA	CASSTRTTQKQFF	TGTGCCAGCAGCACGAGGACTACCCAGAAGCAGTTCTTC
14	TRBV5-1	TRBJ2-2	NA	NA	CASSLGSSTGELFF	TGCGCCAGCAGCTTGGGGTCGAGCACCGGGGAGCTGTTTTTT
13	TRBV5-6	TRBJ2-5	NA	NA	CASSWGGKETQYF	TGTGCCAGCAGCTGGGGCGGGAAAGAGACCCAGTACTTC
16	TRBV19	TRBJ1-2	NA	NA	CASSMQGEGANYGYTF	TGTGCCAGTAGTATGCAAGGGGAAGGAGCTAACTATGGCTACACCTTC
15	TRBV7-3	TRBJ1-2	NA	TRBD1	CASSKTTGTGKGYTF	TGTGCCAGCAGCAAGACTACCGGGACAGGAAAAGGCTACACCTTC
13	TRBV14	TRBJ2-3	few	NA	CASSPDITDTQYF	TGTGCCAGCAGTCCTGACATCACAGATACGCAGTATTTT
15	TRBV28	TRBJ1-6	few	NA	CASRDKTFYNSPLHF	TGTGCCTCCCGGGACAAAACATTTTATAATTCACCCCTCCACTTT
15	TRBV7-6	TRBJ1-1	NA	NA	CASSFDGGLSTEAFF	TGTGCCAGCAGCTTTGACGGGGGGCTGAGCACTGAAGCTTTCTTT
15	TRBV5-1	TRBJ2-6	NA	NA	CASSGTLSGANVLTF	TGCGCCAGCAGCGGGACATTGTCTGGGGCCAACGTCCTGACTTTC
11	TRBV7-2	TRBJ2-3	NA	TRBD1	CATGQSDTQYF	TGTGCCACGGGACAGTCAGATACGCAGTATTTT
10	TRBV20-1	TRBJ2-3	NA	NA	CSARTDTQYF	TGCAGTGCTCGCACAGATACGCAGTATTTT
13	TRBV6-5	TRBJ2-1	NA	NA	CASTPGPRDEQFF	TGTGCCAGCACCCCCGGGCCGAGGGATGAGCAGTTCTTC
14	TRBV7-2	TRBJ1-2	NA	NA	CASSLAGDNYGYTF	TGTGCCAGCAGCTTAGCGGGCGATAACTATGGCTACACCTTC
13	TRBV5-1	TRBJ2-1	NA	NA	CASSPARVAEQFF	TGCGCCAGCAGCCCCGCCCGGGTTGCTGAGCAGTTCTTC
13	TRBV7-9	TRBJ2-2	NA	NA	CASSEGLVGELFF	TGTGCCAGCAGCGAAGGACTGGTCGGGGAGCTGTTTTTT
14	TRBV5-1	TRBJ1-2	few	NA	CASSNGGSNYGYTF	TGCGCCAGCAGCAACGGAGGGTCTAACTATGGCTACACCTTC
13	TRBV4-1	TRBJ1-2	few	NA	CASSHSIRGGYTF	TGCGCCAGCAGCCATTCAATACGGGGAGGCTACACCTTC
17	TRBV4-2	TRBJ2-2	NA	NA	CASSQEGTTYDTGELFF	TGTGCCAGCAGCCAAGAGGGGACCACATACGACACCGGGGAGCTGTTTTTT
11	TRBV6-5	TRBJ1-1	NA	NA	CASTRGDRAFF	TGTGCCAGCACCCGAGGAGACAGAGCTTTCTTT
16	TRBV28	TRBJ1-5	NA	NA	CASSFSGRRSSQPQHF	TGTGCCAGCAGTTTCTCTGGGCGACGGTCAAGTCAGCCCCAGCATTTT
13	TRBV19	TRBJ1-1	NA	NA	CASSIGRNTEAFF	TGTGCCAGTAGTATCGGTCGGAACACTGAAGCTTTCTTT
13	TRBV29-1	TRBJ2-4	NA	NA	CSGSGSGPGIQYF	TGCAGCGGGAGCGGTTCGGGGCCAGGCATTCAGTACTTC
14	TRBV7-6	TRBJ2-5	large	NA	CASSSGKYQETQYF	TGTGCCAGCAGCTCCGGCAAGTACCAAGAGACCCAGTACTTC
14	TRBV27	TRBJ2-7	NA	NA	CASSLGGRTYEQYF	TGTGCCAGCAGCTTGGGGGGCAGAACCTACGAGCAGTACTTC
15	TRBV9	TRBJ1-6	NA	NA	CASSVEGIQGSPLHF	TGTGCCAGCAGCGTAGAGGGGATCCAGGGTTCACCCCTCCACTTT
12	TRBV2	TRBJ1-1	few	NA	CASGGKVTEAFF	TGTGCCAGCGGGGGCAAGGTCACTGAAGCTTTCTTT
14	TRBV6-5	TRBJ1-5	NA	TRBD1	CASSQTGINQPQHF	TGTGCCAGCAGCCAGACAGGGATCAATCAGCCCCAGCATTTT
14	TRBV9	TRBJ2-7	large	TRBD1	CASSATGKVNEQYF	TGTGCCAGCAGCGCGACAGGGAAGGTAAACGAGCAGTACTTC
13	TRBV28	TRBJ1-6	NA	NA	CASSTLTGTPLHF	TGTGCCAGCAGTACCTTGACCGGAACGCCCCTCCACTTT
13	TRBV5-5	TRBJ1-2	NA	NA	CASRAGDGYGYTF	TGTGCCAGCAGGGCGGGGGACGGCTATGGCTACACCTTC
15	TRBV6-5	TRBJ1-6	few	NA	CASSRGREGNSPLHF	TGTGCCAGCAGTCGAGGACGGGAGGGTAATTCACCCCTCCACTTT
14	TRBV6-1	TRBJ1-5	NA	TRBD1	CASRTGQGDQPQHF	TGTGCCAGCAGGACGGGACAGGGGGATCAGCCCCAGCATTTT
14	TRBV28	TRBJ1-5	NA	NA	CASSLVAVNQPQHF	TGTGCCAGCAGTTTAGTCGCAGTCAATCAGCCCCAGCATTTT
13	TRBV4-3	TRBJ1-1	NA	NA	CASSQTGNTEAFF	TGCGCCAGCAGCCAGACAGGGAACACTGAAGCTTTCTTT
14	TRBV11-2	TRBJ1-1	few	NA	CASSLDFRDTEAFF	TGTGCCAGCAGCTTAGACTTCAGGGACACTGAAGCTTTCTTT
11	TRBV11-2	TRBJ2-3	NA	NA	CASTTGDTQYF	TGTGCCAGCACAACGGGGGATACGCAGTATTTT
14	TRBV5-1	TRBJ2-3	large	TRBD2	CASSLAGGTDTQYF	TGCGCCAGCAGCTTAGCGGGGGGGACAGATACGCAGTATTTT
14	TRBV7-7	TRBJ2-3	few	TRBD2	CASSASGSTDTQYF	TGTGCCAGCAGTGCTAGCGGTAGCACAGATACGCAGTATTTT
17	TRBV5-4	TRBJ2-1	NA	NA	CASSLGERGNSYNEQFF	TGTGCCAGCAGCTTGGGAGAACGGGGTAACTCCTACAATGAGCAGTTCTTC
11	TRBV20-1	TRBJ2-7	few	NA	CSATDGYEQYF	TGCAGTGCTACTGACGGGTACGAGCAGTACTTC
14	TRBV6-6	TRBJ1-2	NA	TRBD1	CASSRDRENYGYTF	TGTGCCAGCAGCCGGGACAGGGAGAACTATGGCTACACCTTC
16	TRBV6-5	TRBJ2-4	NA	NA	CASSYSGRVAKNIQYF	TGTGCCAGCAGTTACTCCGGCAGGGTGGCCAAAAACATTCAGTACTTC
18	TRBV18	TRBJ2-7	NA	TRBD2	CASSPSSVGTGGVNEQYF	TGTGCCAGCTCACCATCCTCGGTCGGGACGGGGGGAGTCAACGAGCAGTACTTC
12	TRBV25-1	TRBJ2-2	NA	NA	CASSPDTGELFF	TGTGCCAGCAGCCCGGACACCGGGGAGCTGTTTTTT
15	TRBV18	TRBJ2-2	NA	TRBD1	CASSHGQGVTGELFF	TGTGCCAGCTCACATGGACAGGGAGTCACCGGGGAGCTGTTTTTT
15	TRBV7-7	TRBJ1-3	few	NA	CASSSSVSSGNTIYF	TGTGCTAGCAGTAGTAGCGTCTCCTCTGGAAACACCATATATTTT
15	TRBV28	TRBJ1-5	NA	NA	CASSLGGAGNQPQHF	TGTGCCAGCAGTTTGGGGGGCGCAGGCAATCAGCCCCAGCATTTT
14	TRBV7-2	TRBJ2-1	NA	NA	CASSSPGGYNEQFF	TGTGCCAGCAGCTCTCCCGGGGGCTACAATGAGCAGTTCTTC
11	TRBV5-5	TRBJ1-1	medium-sized	NA	CASSLPGEAFF	TGTGCCAGCAGCTTGCCGGGTGAAGCTTTCTTT
13	TRBV7-2	TRBJ1-1	NA	NA	CASSPKGAREAFF	TGTGCCAGCAGCCCAAAAGGGGCGAGAGAGGCTTTCTTT